The clone carrying this T cell receptor beta chain was counted a single time. This sample is drawn from a study of shared clonotypes between healthy human individuals. At the level of the study: Each donor contributed plates that comprised three CD4 naive, three CD4 memory, two CD8 naive and one CD8 memory.

Trimming removed 4 bases at V and 2 bases at J, with 15 bases between. Germline V gene lookup returns CDR1 SGHVS and CDR2 FQNEAQ. The length of the CDR3 is 16 residues. The authors ran the assay at deep level. It was across several immunoSEQ plates that each subset's genomic DNA was evenly split. The protocol was immunoSEQ multiplex PCR, while the TCRdb copy is restricted to in-frame clones and leaves out a portion. The table shows about 1.5 million clones, with around 95% occurring only once. All donors qualified as healthy HIV-negative adults and had experienced no recent acute infections or vaccinations.

The rearrangement uses TRBV7-8 and TRBJ1-5; TRBD1 might be the D (5 bases). Sequences were obtained from naive CD4+ T cells sorted from blood. Specified subset: CD45RA+ positively selected. The sequence came from a man aged 25 to 45 in good health. This CDR3 reads CASSSFGGRGNQPQHF. As DNA, the CDR3 is TGTGCCAGCAGCTCATTTGGGGGACGAGGCAATCAGCCCCAGCATTTT.